Listed here are 23 T cell receptor beta chains from one sample, sequenced in a study of cytomegalovirus exposure and HLA in healthy donors (dated 2017 in TCRdb). Library preparation used the immunoSEQ multiplex PCR assay. A mixture of 60 forward primers for TCR Vbeta segments and 13 reverse primers for TCR Jbeta segments was used in the multiplex PCR. TCRdb retrieved this table from immuneACCESS and kept in-frame rearrangements only. Not all clones are present; in checked studies, unresolved V genes account for under half, and no reason is known for the remainder. The sample includes 180,000 or so clones, with roughly 80% observed a single time. Of the sample, over 5% falls within the top ten clones. Specimen: PBMCs. These receptors came from a woman aged 50 to 60 in good health and CMV-seropositive.

V usage is TRBV11-2 and J usage is TRBJ1-2; the match to TRBD1 covers 8 bases. This CDR3 comprises 16 residues. Germline V gene lookup returns CDR1 SGHAT and CDR2 FQNNGV. Trimming removed 1 base from V and 0 bases from J; junction bases left unmatched: 4. This CDR3 is CASSLGTGPPNYGYTF. The CDR3 bases are TGTGCCAGCAGCTTAGGGACAGGGCCACCTAACTATGGCTACACCTTC.

The V gene is TRBV18, the J gene TRBJ2-7, with D possibly being TRBD1 (5 bases). The CDR3 is made up of 15 amino acids. Trimming removed 3 bases from V and 0 bases from J, with 12 bases in between. CDR1 is KGHSH and CDR2 is LQKENI in the germline V gene. The chain's CDR3 is CASSPTVSFSYEQYF. The CDR3 nucleotides are TGTGCCAGCTCACCGACAGTTTCCTTCTCCTACGAGCAGTACTTC.

The chain has TRBV28 and TRBJ1-6; D remains unclear. CDR1 is MDHEN and CDR2 is SYDVKM in the germline V gene. V lost 3 bases to trimming and J lost 9 bases, with 6 bases between them. The length of the CDR3 is 12 residues. The CDR3 loop reads CASSLLISPLHF. For the CDR3, the DNA is TGTGCCAGCAGTTTGCTAATTTCACCCCTCCACTTT.

The chain is built from TRBV5-5 and TRBJ2-7, with TRBD1 identical over 9 bases. The trim removed 4 bases at V and 4 bases at J, leaving 3 bases unmatched. The CDR3 has 13 residues. The V gene's germline CDR1 is SGHKS and CDR2 YYEKEE (reference sequence). The CDR3 protein is CASSQGTGYEQYF. The CDR3, as DNA: TGTGCCAGCAGCCAGGGGACAGGGTACGAGCAGTACTTC.

A note on this clone: The identical CDR3 is also encoded by other nucleotide sequences in the sample. The V call is TRBV18, the J call TRBJ1-5; 8 bases line up with TRBD1. CDR1 is KGHSH, CDR2 LQKENI, per germline. This CDR3 has 15 amino acids. V lost 2 bases to trimming and J lost 4 bases; unmatched junction nucleotides: 4. The CDR3, as DNA: TGTGCCAGCTCACCAGGACAGGGAGGAAATCAGCCCCAGCATTTT. Translated: CASSPGQGGNQPQHF.

The J gene is TRBJ1-2, the V gene TRBV10-3; 8 positions agree with TRBD1. Germline V CDR1 and CDR2: ENHRY, SYGVKD. The CDR3 has 14 amino acids. Trimming cost V 5 bases and J 2 bases; bases outside gene matches: 4. The CDR3 DNA reads TGTGCCATCAGTCCGGACAGGGTGAACTATGGCTACACCTTC. Residues: CAISPDRVNYGYTF.

The V gene is TRBV7-8, the J gene TRBJ2-5, with D possibly TRBD1 on 6 matching bases. The J call may be in error: the DNA end matches TRBJ2-7 better. This CDR3 is 15 amino acids long. Germline assignment: CDR1 SGHVS and CDR2 FQNEAQ. The CDR3 coding sequence is TGTGCCAGCAGCTTAATTCGGACAGCAGTCAACGAGCAGTACTTC. This codes for CASSLIRTAVNEQYF.

This clone was recorded once. The chain employs TRBV7-2 and TRBJ2-1; 11 bases match TRBD2. CDR1 is SGHTA, CDR2 FQGNSA, per germline. Losses at the gene ends were 5 bases for V and 5 bases for J; bases not matched to a gene: 8. This CDR3 region has 16 residues. CDR3 region: CASSRPRLAGNNEQFF. As DNA, the CDR3 is TGTGCCAGCAGCCGTCCGCGACTAGCGGGAAACAATGAGCAGTTCTTC. Complete variable domain (other parts from reference TRBV7-2 and TRBJ2-1): GAGVSQSPSNKVTEKGKDVELRCDPISGHTALYWYRQSLGQGLEFLIYFQGNSAPDKSGLPSDRFSAERTGGSVSTLTIQRTQQEDSAVYLCASSRPRLAGNNEQFFGPGTRLTVL.

V is TRBV14 and J is TRBJ2-3, with D tentatively TRBD2 (5 bases). V was shortened by 6 bases and J by 6 bases, with 7 bases between the two germline ends. The CDR3 has 11 residues. The germline CDR1 and CDR2 sequences are SGHDN and FVKESK. The CDR3 protein is CASRRGDTQYF. CDR3 bases: TGTGCCAGCAGAAGAGGGGATACGCAGTATTTT.

The J gene is TRBJ2-1, the V gene TRBV7-5; the table's D call of TRBD2 was not tested on the DNA. TRBV7-5 is labeled a pseudogene. CDR3 size: 16 residues. The CDR3 DNA follows: TGTGTCAGAAGCCTAAAAGGAACTAGCGGGAGGGATGAGCAGTTCTTC. It specifies CVRSLKGTSGRDEQFF.

The V call is TRBV5-4, the J call TRBJ2-5; TRBD1 matches at 7 bases. CDR1 and CDR2 (germline): SGHNT, YYREEE (reference sequence). V shed 3 bases, J shed 4 bases, and the junction held 6 bases outside the gene matches. The CDR3 length is 14 residues. DNA of the CDR3: TGTGCCAGCAGCTCTGGACAGGCCCCAGAGACCCAGTACTTC. It encodes CASSSGQAPETQYF.

The V gene is TRBV25-1, the J gene TRBJ2-1; 8 positions match TRBD1. V shed 1 base and J 8 bases; nucleotides not matched to a gene: 13. This CDR3 region has 17 residues. Germline loops: CDR1 MGHDK, CDR2 SYGVNS. The CDR3 spells CASSESLKGQGEDEQFF. The CDR3 coding sequence is TGTGCCAGCAGTGAATCTCTTAAAGGACAGGGAGAGGATGAGCAGTTCTTC.

The rearrangement joins TRBV2 to TRBJ1-5; no reliable D call. Germline CDR1 SNHLY, CDR2 FYNNEI. This CDR3 is 14 amino acids long. The ends were cut back, 3 bases at V and 5 bases at J, with 11 bases in the middle. DNA for the CDR3: TGTGCCAGCAGTGATTACGTCCGAGATCAGCCCCAGCATTTT. Its translation: CASSDYVRDQPQHF.

This chain links TRBV19 with TRBJ1-5, with D tentatively TRBD1 (5 bases). The CDR3 consists of 14 residues. Between the trimmed V and J ends, which lost 1 base and 9 bases, there was a span of 13 bases. Germline CDR1 reads LNHDA; CDR2 reads SQIVND (reference sequence). CDR3 region: CASSIGQGVRPQHF. The CDR3 nucleotides read TGTGCCAGTAGTATAGGTCAGGGTGTTCGGCCCCAGCATTTT.

The V gene is TRBV5-6, the J gene TRBJ2-4; 8 bases align to TRBD2. CDR3 length: 14 amino acids. The V and J ends lost 7 bases and 4 bases, in that order; junction bases with no gene match: 7. CDR1 is SGHDT, CDR2 YYEEEE, per germline. CDR3 region: CASSSGGGKNIQYF. The CDR3 DNA sequence: TGTGCCAGCTCCTCGGGGGGGGGAAAAAACATTCAGTACTTC.

J is TRBJ2-7 and V is TRBV21-1; the table's D gene call, TRBD2, was not cross checked with the DNA. TRBV21-1 is described as a pseudogene. This CDR3 comprises 19 residues. This CDR3 reads CASSYEGLAGPLFMHEQYF. For the CDR3, the DNA is TGTGCCAGCAGCTACGAGGGGCTAGCGGGACCGTTATTTATGCACGAGCAGTACTTC.

Written as DNA, the CDR3 is TGCGCCAGCAGCTTCGTCGGAGTCCGTCAGGGGGACACTGAAGCTTTCTTT. It translates to CASSFVGVRQGDTEAFF. The chain is built from TRBV5-1 and TRBJ1-1; 7 nucleotides agree with TRBD1. This CDR3 has 17 residues. CDR1 SGHRS and CDR2 YFSETQ come from the germline V gene. Losses at the gene ends were 2 bases for V and 3 bases for J; bases not matched to a gene: 13.

This clone was observed a single time. The rearrangement links TRBV5-6 to TRBJ2-5; TRBD1 matches 7 bases. In germline, CDR1 is SGHDT, CDR2 YYEEEE. Trimming at V came to 5 bases and at J to 1 base, leaving 8 bases not matched to a gene. CDR3 length equals 15 residues. In nucleotides, the CDR3 is TGTGCCAGCAGGCTGGGACAGACATCCCAAGAGACCCAGTACTTC. Protein sequence: CASRLGQTSQETQYF.

The table lists this clone with a count of one. The chain joins TRBV19 to TRBJ2-7, with D maybe TRBD1 (5 bases). V lost 3 bases and J lost 3, with 9 bases in between. The CDR3 covers 13 residues. CDR1 and CDR2 from the germline V gene are LNHDA and SQIVND (reference sequence). CDR3: CASSMARDYEQYF. CDR3 nucleotide sequence: TGTGCCAGTAGTATGGCCAGGGACTACGAGCAGTACTTC.

The V call is TRBV5-4, the J call TRBJ2-3; tentatively, D is TRBD2 (6 bases). V was shortened by 1 base and J by 3 bases, with 9 bases between the two germline ends. Germline lookup yields CDR1 SGHNT and CDR2 YYREEE (reference sequence). The CDR3 length is 14 residues. The CDR3 region has the DNA TGTGCCAGCAGCTTGTCTGCGGGAACAGATACGCAGTATTTT. It specifies CASSLSAGTDTQYF.

The rearrangement links TRBV19 to TRBJ1-5, with 9 bases identical to TRBD1. The CDR3 extends over 18 amino acids. Germline V gene data show CDR1 as LNHDA and CDR2 as SQIVND (reference sequence). J was trimmed by 3 bases and V by 2 bases; bases with no gene match: 11. CDR3 residues: CASSIRGQGVTTNQPQHF. CDR3 in DNA: TGTGCCAGTAGTATAAGGGGACAGGGAGTGACAACCAATCAGCCCCAGCATTTT.

This clone was detected once. The chain recombines TRBV7-2 with TRBJ1-1, with D hard to call. CDR3 length: 13 amino acids. Germline V gene data show CDR1 as SGHTA and CDR2 as FQGNSA. Trimming stripped 2 bases from V and 0 bases from J, with 4 bases between. The CDR3 loop is CASSLQMNTEAFF. The CDR3 nucleotides read TGTGCCAGCAGCTTACAAATGAACACTGAAGCTTTCTTT.

This clone was recorded only once. CDR3 sequence: CAISVQERAGISYGYTF. CDR3 in DNA: TGTGCCATCAGTGTCCAGGAGCGGGCAGGGATTTCCTATGGCTACACCTTC. The chain combines TRBV10-3 with TRBJ1-2; a possible D gene is TRBD1 (5 bases). Trimming pared 4 bases from V and 4 bases from J, leaving 22 bases between. The germline V gene encodes CDR1 ENHRY and CDR2 SYGVKD. The CDR3 spans 17 residues.